The 26 T cell receptor beta chains presented below share a single source sample, sequenced in a study of blood T cells in healthy people across ages. The second PCR ran roughly 6 to 11 cycles with a sample-barcoded 5' primer and J-beta primers. TCRdb itself ran the 5' RACE reads through MiXCR, one entry per CDR3 protein. The data contain around 1,900,000 distinct CDR3 sequences, 30% to 40% of them singletons. Material for sequencing was blood. These receptors were obtained from a human donor in good health.

This clonotype was found many times. V is TRBV7-2 and J is TRBJ1-1; a possible D gene is TRBD1 (6 bases). Germline V lookup: CDR1 SGHTA, CDR2 FQGNSA. Trimming removed 4 bases at V and 5 bases at J, with 8 bases between. The CDR3 length is 12 residues. The CDR3 DNA is TGTGCCAGCAGCTCCGACAGGACTGAAGCTTTCTTT. The encoded protein is CASSSDRTEAFF.

The V gene is TRBV2, the J gene TRBJ1-5; 8 bases are shared with TRBD1. With V trimmed by 6 bases and J by 3 bases, 4 bases remained unmatched. The CDR3 runs 14 residues. Germline CDR1 reads SNHLY; CDR2 reads FYNNEI. The CDR3 DNA reads as TGTGCCAGCAGCTGGGACAGGCTCAATCAGCCCCAGCATTTT. Its protein is CASSWDRLNQPQHF.

The chain combines TRBV20-1 with TRBJ1-5; 9 bases agree with TRBD1. The length of the CDR3 is 14 residues. Germline V lookup: CDR1 DFQATT, CDR2 SNEGSKA (reference sequence). The trim removed 6 bases at V and 7 bases at J, leaving 10 bases unmatched. CDR3 residues: CSAHPGTGSQPQHF. The CDR3 DNA reads as TGCAGTGCCCACCCTGGGACAGGGAGCCAGCCCCAGCATTTT.

The V and J genes are TRBV6-1 and TRBJ2-7, with 7 bases lining up with TRBD1. CDR1 is MNHNS, CDR2 SASEGT, per germline. The J segment lost 4 bases and the V segment lost 6 bases, leaving 12 bases of the junction unmatched. The CDR3 covers 15 residues. The CDR3 nucleotides read TGTGCCAGCAGGTTCACCAGGAACAGGGGTTACGAGCAGTACTTC. It is translated as CASRFTRNRGYEQYF.

The chain joins TRBV6-2 or TRBV6-3 to TRBJ2-7, with D possibly being TRBD1 (5 bases). The CDR3 has 14 amino acids. V was cut by 1 base and J by 4 bases, with 11 bases left in between. CDR1 MNHEY and CDR2 SVGEGT come from the germline V gene. The CDR3 loop reads CASSYFPGSYEQYF. For the CDR3, the DNA is TGTGCCAGCAGTTACTTTCCAGGGTCGTACGAGCAGTACTTC.

Note on this clonotype: One end of the junction fails to match germline, which may point to a read error. This chain uses TRBV7-2 with TRBJ2-1; TRBD2 is a possible D gene (5 bases). Germline assignment: CDR1 SGHTA and CDR2 FQGNSA. The CDR3 totals 12 residues. The CDR3 here is CAGSLASLEQFF. In DNA, the CDR3 is TGTGCCGGCAGCTTAGCGAGCCTTGAGCAGTTCTTC.

The J gene is TRBJ2-5, the V gene TRBV2, with no clear D. The V gene's germline CDR1 is SNHLY and CDR2 FYNNEI. V lost 2 bases and J lost 2, with 9 bases in between. There are 14 residues in the CDR3. CDR3 in DNA: TGTGCCAGCAGTGAAAGGCTGCTTCAAGAGACCCAGTACTTC. Its protein product is CASSERLLQETQYF.

The rearrangement joins TRBV20-1 to TRBJ2-1; D gene uncertain. V was clipped by 4 bases and J by 9 bases, with 10 bases between them. The CDR3 contains 11 residues. The germline V gene encodes CDR1 DFQATT and CDR2 SNEGSKA (reference sequence). The CDR3 here is CSATKGSEQFF. The CDR3 nucleotides are TGCAGTGCTACCAAGGGCAGTGAGCAGTTCTTC.

J is TRBJ2-7 and V is TRBV9; no clear D. The CDR3 runs to 16 residues. In germline, CDR1 is SGDLS, CDR2 YYNGEE. Trimming stripped 0 bases from V and 4 bases from J, with 17 bases between. In nucleotides, the CDR3 is TGTGCCAGCAGCGTAGAGGCAGGCCCTATTCCGTACGAGCAGTACTTC. It is translated as CASSVEAGPIPYEQYF.

This clonotype has a handful of counts. The chain couples TRBV18 to TRBJ2-2, with D hard to call. This CDR3 has 15 amino acids. Germline lookup yields CDR1 KGHSH and CDR2 LQKENI. Trimming shortened V by 1 base and J by 6 bases, and 12 bases separated the two germline ends. The CDR3 region has the DNA TGTGCCAGCTCACCACTAAGCCCTGGATCCGGGGAGCTGTTTTTT. Its protein product is CASSPLSPGSGELFF.

The V and J genes are TRBV10-3 and TRBJ1-5; TRBD1 matches 7 bases. CDR1 is ENHRY and CDR2 is SYGVKD in the germline V gene. With V trimmed by 4 bases and J by 2 bases, 5 bases remained unmatched. The CDR3 runs to 15 residues. CDR3 sequence reads: CAISVGGGGNQPQHF. For the CDR3, the DNA is TGTGCCATCAGTGTTGGAGGGGGCGGCAATCAGCCCCAGCATTTT.

V gene TRBV30 combines with J gene TRBJ1-1; D is unclear. The CDR3 consists of 12 residues. With 0 bases removed from V and 5 bases from J, the gap between germline ends came to 7 bases. Germline CDR1 reads GTSNPN; CDR2 reads SVGIG (reference sequence). CDR3 loop: CAWSVRGTEAFF. CDR3 bases: TGTGCCTGGAGTGTTCGAGGTACTGAAGCTTTCTTT.

This clonotype was seen more than once but under ten times. The CDR3, as DNA: TGTGCCAGCAGACCGGTCCCCTACAATGAGCAGTTCTTC. This codes for CASRPVPYNEQFF. This chain connects TRBV6-5 to TRBJ2-1; D is undetermined. Per the germline V gene, CDR1 is MNHEY and CDR2 is SVGAGI. There are 13 residues in the CDR3. V lost 6 bases, J lost 2 bases, and 8 bases lay in between.

This clonotype has just a few counts. The chain has TRBV21-1 and TRBJ2-5. TRBV21-1 is an annotated pseudogene. CDR3 length equals 13 residues. CDR3 protein: CASSKRCQETQYF. The CDR3 DNA is TGTGCCAGCAGCAAAAGGTGCCAAGAGACCCAGTACTTC.

The chain is built from TRBV12-3 or TRBV12-4 and TRBJ2-5; the match to TRBD2 covers 8 bases. Unmatched junction bases numbered 5, after V lost 3 bases and J lost 5 bases. The CDR3 length is 14 residues. The CDR3 spells CASSLLGLVETQYF. In nucleotides, the CDR3 is TGTGCCAGCAGTTTGTTGGGACTAGTTGAGACCCAGTACTTC.

This clonotype has a count of ten or more. This chain joins TRBV18 and TRBJ1-5; D unresolved. There are 13 residues in the CDR3. CDR1 and CDR2 (germline): KGHSH, LQKENI. The CDR3, as DNA: TGTGCTACCCTCCGGGCAGTTAATCAGCCCCAGCATTTT. This sequence encodes CATLRAVNQPQHF.

The rearrangement joins TRBV13 to TRBJ2-5; D is possibly TRBD2 (5 bases). CDR3 length: 15 amino acids. Germline values: CDR1 PRHDT, CDR2 FYEKMQ (reference sequence). The V gene lost 6 bases and the J gene lost 1 base, with 15 bases spanning the gap. The CDR3 DNA sequence: TGTGCCAGCAGTCTCGTCCGGACTCTCCAAGAGACCCAGTACTTC. Amino acids: CASSLVRTLQETQYF.

A few counts support this clonotype. This sequence joins TRBV7-2 and TRBJ2-1, with D maybe TRBD2 (5 bases). The CDR3 totals 13 residues. Germline loops: CDR1 SGHTA, CDR2 FQGNSA. V lost 5 bases and J 9 bases, leaving 14 bases between the germline ends. The CDR3 region has the DNA TGTGCCAGCAGCCGTAGTGGGAGAGTTGAGCAGTTCTTC. It encodes CASSRSGRVEQFF.

The chain links TRBV6-6 to TRBJ1-6; 9 nucleotides agree with TRBD1. V was pared by 6 bases and J by 10 bases, with 13 bases of the junction left unmatched. Per the germline V gene, CDR1 is MNHNY and CDR2 is SVGAGI (reference sequence). This CDR3 is 16 amino acids long. CDR3 in DNA: TGTGCCAGCAGGGAACAGGGGGCGTATCGAGGATCACCCCTCCACTTT. Its protein is CASREQGAYRGSPLHF.

The rearrangement links TRBV5-4 to TRBJ2-1; D unresolved. This CDR3 region has 12 residues. V lost 4 bases and J 10 bases, leaving 12 bases between the germline ends. CDR1 is SGHNT, CDR2 YYREEE, per germline (reference sequence). This CDR3 reads CASSIDTYEQFF. The CDR3, as DNA: TGTGCCAGCAGCATTGACACTTACGAGCAGTTCTTC.

This clonotype was seen a few times. The rearrangement links TRBV9 to TRBJ2-7; possible D gene TRBD1, 6 bases. This CDR3 has 16 residues. CDR1 and CDR2 from the germline V gene are SGDLS and YYNGEE. V lost 6 bases, J lost 0 bases, and 19 bases lay in between. CDR3 DNA: TGTGCCAGCACACCCGGTGGGACACCGAGCTCCTACGAGCAGTACTTC. It is translated as CASTPGGTPSSYEQYF.

The chain couples TRBV4-3 to TRBJ1-4; D perhaps matches TRBD1 (5 bases). Trimming stripped 5 bases from V and 5 bases from J, with 15 bases between. Germline values: CDR1 LGHNA, CDR2 YSLEER. This CDR3 contains 15 residues. CDR3 bases: TGCGCCAGCAGCGGCCGGGACGGGGACAATGAAAAACTGTTTTTT. Encoded protein: CASSGRDGDNEKLFF.

V usage is TRBV9 and J usage is TRBJ2-3; D is possibly TRBD2 (5 bases). Trimming removed 3 bases at V and 3 bases at J, with 11 bases between. The germline gives CDR1 SGDLS, CDR2 YYNGEE. This CDR3 region has 14 residues. CDR3 in DNA: TGTGCCAGCAGCGCCCACGGGGAAACAGATACGCAGTATTTT. Translating gives CASSAHGETDTQYF.

This clonotype was counted a few times. This chain uses TRBV7-6 with TRBJ2-7; D may be TRBD2 (5 bases). The CDR3 sequence is 12 residues long. Trimming took off 0 bases at V and 6 bases at J, with 6 bases between the two ends. Germline loops: CDR1 SGHVS, CDR2 FNYEAQ. CDR3 sequence: CASSLALAEQYF. CDR3 nucleotide sequence: TGTGCCAGCAGCTTAGCCCTAGCCGAGCAGTACTTC. The full variable domain, completed using reference TRBV7-6 and TRBJ2-7, is GAGVSQSPRYKVTKRGQDVALRCDPISGHVSLYWYRQALGQGPEFLTYFNYEAQQDKSGLPNDRFSAERPEGSISTLTIQRTEQRDSAMYRCASSLALAEQYFGPGTRLTVT.

The V and J genes are TRBV7-2 and TRBJ2-1; 9 bases line up with TRBD2. V lost 2 bases and J lost 7; bases outside the gene matches: 18. The CDR3 sequence is 19 residues long. Germline CDR1 reads SGHTA; CDR2 reads FQGNSA. The CDR3 bases are TGTGCCAGCAGCTTAATTGCGATGCCGCCGGGACTAGCCGCTAATGAGCAGTTCTTC. Its translation: CASSLIAMPPGLAANEQFF.

The chain joins TRBV6-6 to TRBJ1-6; no clear D. V lost 6 bases to trimming and J lost 8 bases, with 14 bases between them. The CDR3 is 14 residues long. The germline V gene encodes CDR1 MNHNY and CDR2 SVGAGI (reference sequence). The CDR3 region is CASSPPRRYSPLHF. As DNA, the CDR3 is TGTGCCAGCAGCCCACCACGGCGGTATTCACCCCTCCACTTT.